The TCR beta chain under discussion was sequenced for a study of cytomegalovirus exposure and HLA in healthy donors. The primer mix had 60 Vbeta and 13 Jbeta primers. As originally analysed: Later, an analysis found about 83 million unique TCR beta chains, and roughly 10 million of these were shared. Assay used: immunoSEQ multiplex PCR; TCRdb lists only in-frame clones, some missing. V and J calls and clone size are given by that table; D and trimming were obtained from the DNA. Here the sample spans roughly 84,000 clones, 55% to 70% being singletons. In germline, CDR1 is MDHEN, CDR2 SYDVKM. This CDR3 region has 17 residues. The ends were cut back, 4 bases at V and 0 bases at J, with 16 bases in the middle.

The specimen was PBMCs. J is TRBJ1-5 and V is TRBV28; D is uncertain. This receptor was taken from a woman aged 40 to 50 in good health and CMV-seropositive. The CDR3 sequence is CASSSPTGSYSNQPQHF. The CDR3 DNA reads TGTGCCAGCAGTTCCCCGACCGGGAGTTATAGCAATCAGCCCCAGCATTTT.